This TCR beta chain was captured by sequencing in a study of cytomegalovirus exposure and HLA in healthy donors. 60 Vbeta and 13 Jbeta primers were used in PCR. TCRdb's table, derived via immunoSEQ multiplex PCR, lists solely in-frame clones and lacks some. The repertoire holds 130,000 or so clones, with approximately 82% as singletons. The V end lost 7 bases, the J end lost 1 base, and 13 bases lay between the germline ends. The CDR3 has 14 amino acids. The germline gives CDR1 MNHNS, CDR2 SASEGT. The sequence was obtained from a man younger than 35 in good health and CMV-seropositive. This chain uses TRBV6-1 with TRBJ1-2; D is unresolved. Specimen: PBMCs. CDR3 coding DNA: TGTGCCAGCACTCTGGCCCCAGATAACTATGGCTACACCTTC. This encodes CASTLAPDNYGYTF.